This T cell receptor beta chain comes out of a study of blood T cell repertoires in COVID-19. Turning to the study itself: From T cells, B-cell-depleted T cells, or PBMCs came the material, which was cDNA or gDNA.

As processed by the authors: Researchers report that nucleated cell counts were estimated from reference gene primer amplification. Measured with immunoSEQ multiplex PCR; TCRdb has only the in-frame clones, and not every one. V, J and clone size reflect that table, while D and trimming were determined from the DNA. The sample holds roughly 130,000 clones, about 88% seen once. The specimen sequenced was peripheral blood. This TCR was sampled from a man aged 45 to 65 with active COVID-19.

This CDR3 reads CASSQVKNTEAFF. The CDR3 DNA reads as TGTGCCAGCAGCCAAGTTAAGAACACTGAAGCTTTCTTT. The chain employs TRBV4-2 and TRBJ1-1; no firm D call. Germline V gene sequence: CDR1 LGHNA, CDR2 YNFKEQ. V shed 1 base and J shed 1 base, with 4 bases lying between them. The CDR3 is made up of 13 amino acids.